The 29 T cell receptor beta chains in this list originate from one sample, sequenced in a study of blood T cells in healthy people across ages. It was with a sample-barcoded 5' primer and a J-beta primer mix that a second PCR of roughly 7 to 12 cycles was run. Via MiXCR, TCRdb re-called the 5' RACE reads, giving one row per CDR3 protein. Among hundreds of thousands of distinct CDR3 sequences listed, approximately 52% were seen once. The sequenced sample consisted of blood. The receptors were gathered from a woman of 80 years or more in good health.

CDR3 sequence (DNA): TGCGCCAGCAGCCAAGAAGAAGGGAGCTCCTACAATGAGCAGTTCTTC. Residues: CASSQEEGSSYNEQFF. V and J are TRBV4-1 and TRBJ2-1, with a possible D match to TRBD2 (5 bases). Germline V gene lookup returns CDR1 MGHRA and CDR2 YSYEKL. This CDR3 has 16 amino acids. The V and J ends lost 0 bases and 0 bases respectively, with 9 bases between them.

Comments on this clonotype: A much larger clone differs by one base, so this may be a read error. The genes are TRBV10-2 and TRBJ2-5; D ambiguous. The end of the DNA is better explained by TRBJ2-1, so the J call may be wrong. The CDR3 spans 12 residues. Looked up from germline, CDR1 is WSHSY and CDR2 is SAAADI. The CDR3 region is CASRNYPETQFF. CDR3 in DNA: TGCGCCAGCAGGAACTACCCAGAGACCCAGTTCTTC.

The chain uses TRBV29-1 and TRBJ1-1; D is possibly TRBD1 (5 bases). V lost 4 bases and J 8 bases, leaving 17 bases between the germline ends. The germline V gene encodes CDR1 SQVTM and CDR2 ANQGSEA. This CDR3 has 13 amino acids. The CDR3 loop is CSVAGGTPSEAFF. The CDR3 nucleotides read TGCAGCGTTGCCGGAGGGACCCCCTCCGAAGCTTTCTTT.

This chain links TRBV6-1 with TRBJ2-5; D is perhaps TRBD2 (6 bases). The closer fit of TRBJ2-7 to the DNA end suggests the J call may be wrong. The germline V gene has CDR1 MNHNS and CDR2 SASEGT. The CDR3 covers 20 residues. The CDR3 loop is CASSEARTPPREYKRSEQYF. Written as DNA, the CDR3 is TGTGCCAGCAGTGAAGCGCGGACTCCCCCCCGGGAGTATAAACGATCCGAGCAGTACTTC.

This chain links TRBV27 with TRBJ2-4; TRBD2 matches 7 bases. Per germline, CDR1 MNHEY and CDR2 SMNVEV (reference sequence). Unmatched junction bases numbered 13, after V lost 5 bases and J lost 6 bases. This CDR3 comprises 16 residues. The DNA of the CDR3 is TGTGCCAGCAGTGGATGGGGCGGGAGTGGGCGAAACATTCAGTACTTC. Its translation is CASSGWGGSGRNIQYF.

As regards this clonotype: Possible read error: a much larger clone is one base away. The rearrangement uses TRBV20-1 and TRBJ1-5; no clear D. The V gene lost 6 bases and the J gene lost 0 bases, with 12 bases spanning the gap. Looked up from germline, CDR1 is DFQATT and CDR2 is SNEGSKA (reference sequence). There are 14 residues in the CDR3. This chain's CDR3 is CSALGITSNQPQHF. The CDR3 coding sequence is TGCAGTGCCCTTGGGATAACTAGCAATCAGCCCCAGCATTTT.

This rearrangement joins TRBV5-1 to TRBJ2-4; D tentatively reads TRBD1 or TRBD2 (6 bases each). The end of the DNA aligns better with TRBJ2-7, so the J call may be wrong. The CDR3 loop spans 14 amino acids. The germline CDR1 and CDR2 sequences are SGHRS and YFSETQ. The CDR3 loop reads CASSFGGHTYEQYF. DNA of the CDR3: TGCGCCAGCAGCTTCGGGGGACATACCTACGAGCAGTACTTC.

The genes are TRBV7-9 and TRBJ1-1; TRBD1 might be the D (5 bases). Germline V gene sequence: CDR1 SEHNR, CDR2 FQNEAQ (reference sequence). CDR3 size: 13 residues. The V gene lost 6 bases and the J gene lost 4 bases, with 12 bases spanning the gap. CDR3 protein: CASSPGQGTEAFF. CDR3 nucleotide sequence: TGTGCCAGCAGTCCTGGGCAGGGCACTGAAGCTTTCTTT.

DNA of the CDR3: TGTGCCAGCAGCTTAATGCGGGGGAGAACAGATACGCAGTATTTT. This codes for CASSLMRGRTDTQYF. The genes are TRBV7-2 and TRBJ2-3; 7 bases align to TRBD2. CDR1 is SGHTA, CDR2 FQGNSA, per germline. V gave up 2 bases and J gave up 3 bases; unmatched junction bases: 5. This CDR3 is built from 15 residues. The variable domain in full, completed from reference TRBV7-2 and TRBJ2-3, reads GAGVSQSPSNKVTEKGKDVELRCDPISGHTALYWYRQSLGQGLEFLIYFQGNSAPDKSGLPSDRFSAERTGGSVSTLTIQRTQQEDSAVYLCASSLMRGRTDTQYFGPGTRLTVL.

The V call is TRBV5-1, the J call TRBJ2-7; 7 bases align to TRBD2. Trimming removed 2 bases from V and 5 bases from J; junction bases left unmatched: 4. CDR1 and CDR2 from the germline V gene are SGHRS and YFSETQ. This CDR3 comprises 13 residues. The CDR3 here is CASSFSGVDEQYF. The CDR3 nucleotides read TGCGCCAGCAGCTTCAGCGGGGTCGACGAGCAGTACTTC.

The genes are TRBV29-1 and TRBJ2-7; the match to TRBD2 covers 9 bases. Trimming at V came to 5 bases and at J to 1 base, leaving 3 bases not matched to a gene. In germline, CDR1 is SQVTM, CDR2 ANQGSEA. The CDR3 covers 13 residues. The CDR3 is CSVISGSSYEQYF. The CDR3, as DNA: TGCAGCGTTATTAGCGGGAGTTCCTACGAGCAGTACTTC.

This clonotype was recorded many times. V gene TRBV10-3 combines with J gene TRBJ2-1; TRBD2 agrees at 9 bases. V trimming: 6 bases; J trimming: 2 bases; junction bases outside the gene matches: 5. The CDR3 length is 15 residues. Germline V lookup: CDR1 ENHRY, CDR2 SYGVKD. CDR3 amino acids: CAIRKPSGTYNEQFF. The DNA of the CDR3 is TGTGCCATCAGGAAGCCTAGCGGGACCTACAATGAGCAGTTCTTC.

The chain recombines TRBV6-4 with TRBJ2-3; 8 positions match TRBD2. The CDR3 length is 15 residues. Germline V gene sequence: CDR1 MRHNA, CDR2 SNTAGT. J lost 1 base, V lost 0 bases, and 0 bases had no gene match. The CDR3 DNA sequence: TGTGCCAGCAGTGACTCTAGCGGGGGCACAGATACGCAGTATTTT. Amino acid sequence: CASSDSSGGTDTQYF.

This clonotype has only a few counts. The chain couples TRBV29-1 to TRBJ2-1; D call uncertain. This CDR3 spans 12 amino acids. Trimming took 0 bases from V and 7 from J, leaving 7 bases between them. The germline V gene has CDR1 SQVTM and CDR2 ANQGSEA. CDR3 region: CSVEDGGNEQFF. CDR3 DNA: TGCAGCGTTGAAGACGGTGGAAATGAGCAGTTCTTC.

Remarks on this clonotype: This may be a read error, as it is one base from a much larger clone. This chain connects TRBV5-1 to TRBJ2-5, with D maybe TRBD2 (5 bases). CDR1 and CDR2 (germline): SGHRS, YFSETQ. This CDR3 spans 13 amino acids. Trimming left V 0 bases short and J 11 bases short, with 14 bases between. The CDR3 nucleotides read TGCGCCAGCAGCTTGGGGCTAGACTACGGGCAGTACTTC. Amino acid sequence: CASSLGLDYGQYF.

A remark on this clonotype: This may stem from a read error, because a much larger clone lies one nucleotide away. This chain joins TRBV20-1 and TRBJ2-1; 12 bases map to TRBD2. V trimming: 1 base; J trimming: 8 bases; junction bases outside the gene matches: 9. CDR1 is DFQATT, CDR2 SNEGSKA, per germline (reference sequence). This CDR3 has 16 residues. The CDR3 loop is CSARAWTSGVMDEQFF. The CDR3 nucleotides read TGCAGTGCTAGAGCGTGGACTAGCGGGGTTATGGATGAGCAGTTCTTC.

The gene calls are TRBV7-8 and TRBJ2-5; 9 bases align to TRBD1. Per the germline V gene, CDR1 is SGHVS and CDR2 is FQNEAQ. V shed 5 bases and J 5 bases; nucleotides not matched to a gene: 12. This CDR3 is built from 16 residues. The CDR3 coding sequence is TGTGCCAGCAGCCCAGGAGGGACAGGGTTAATGGAGACCCAGTACTTC. Translated: CASSPGGTGLMETQYF.

Comment on this clonotype: A much larger clone sits a single nucleotide away, making a read error possible. The DNA of the CDR3 is TGTGCCTGCAGCTTCAACAGGCGGCCAGATACGCAGTATTTT. Protein: CACSFNRRPDTQYF. The V gene is TRBV7-2, the J gene TRBJ2-3; possible D gene TRBD1, 5 bases. CDR1 and CDR2 (germline): SGHTA, FQGNSA. There are 14 residues in the CDR3.

The V gene is TRBV4-1, the J gene TRBJ2-2; 7 bases map to TRBD1. V trimming: 2 bases; J trimming: 5 bases; junction bases outside the gene matches: 8. CDR1 MGHRA and CDR2 YSYEKL come from the germline V gene. This CDR3 is built from 16 residues. The CDR3, as DNA: TGCGCCAGCAGCCAAAGGGGGACAGAGCAAACCGGGGAGCTGTTTTTT. This encodes CASSQRGTEQTGELFF.

There are a few counts of this clonotype. The chain links TRBV10-3 to TRBJ1-2; tentatively, D is TRBD1 (5 bases). Per germline, CDR1 ENHRY and CDR2 SYGVKD. The V end was cut by 3 bases, the J end by 8 bases, with 19 bases between. This CDR3 region has 15 residues. As DNA, the CDR3 is TGTGCCATCAGTGATCAAGGCAGGGAAAGGCTAGGCTACACCTTC. Translating gives CAISDQGRERLGYTF.

The chain is built from TRBV10-3 and TRBJ2-5; 9 bases fit TRBD1. The germline V gene encodes CDR1 ENHRY and CDR2 SYGVKD. V shed 5 bases and J 3 bases; nucleotides not matched to a gene: 10. CDR3 length: 16 residues. Here the CDR3 DNA reads TGTGCCATCAGTAAGGGGACAGGGCGTGGAGAAGAGACCCAGTACTTC. Translating gives CAISKGTGRGEETQYF.

In regard to this clonotype: Mismatch with germline at one junction end may stem from a read error. The V and J genes are TRBV6-5 and TRBJ2-5, with 12 bases matching TRBD1. CDR3 size: 15 residues. In germline, CDR1 is MNHEY, CDR2 SVGAGI. CDR3 residues: CASKKGQGALETQYF. CDR3 nucleotide sequence: TGCGCCAGCAAGAAGGGACAGGGGGCCCTCGAGACCCAGTACTTC.

The rearrangement links TRBV12-5 to TRBJ1-4; 7 bases fit TRBD1. CDR1 LGHNT and CDR2 FRNRAP come from the germline V gene. With 6 bases clipped from V and 5 bases from J, the junction kept 6 bases outside the gene matches. There are 14 residues in the CDR3. The chain's CDR3 is CASGQTGPNEKLFF. CDR3 DNA: TGTGCTAGTGGCCAGACAGGGCCAAATGAAAAACTGTTTTTT. The entire variable domain, with the rest obtained from reference TRBV12-5 and TRBJ1-4, is as follows: DARVTQTPRHKVTEMGQEVTMRCQPILGHNTVFWYRQTMMQGLELLAYFRNRAPLDDSGMPKDRFSAEMPDATLATLKIQPSEPRDSAVYFCASGQTGPNEKLFFGSGTQLSVL.

V and J are TRBV7-8 and TRBJ1-5; no clear D. Germline V gene sequence: CDR1 SGHVS, CDR2 FQNEAQ. Trimming took 1 base from V and 1 from J, leaving 11 bases between them. CDR3 length: 16 amino acids. The CDR3 nucleotides are TGTGCCAGCAGCTTAGATGGGGTCCGGAGCAATCAGCCCCAGCATTTT. Translating it yields CASSLDGVRSNQPQHF.

The V gene is TRBV5-1, the J gene TRBJ2-1; possibly TRBD2 for D (5 bases). The germline V gene has CDR1 SGHRS and CDR2 YFSETQ. The CDR3 is made up of 16 amino acids. With 0 bases removed from V and 9 bases from J, the gap between germline ends came to 19 bases. The CDR3, as DNA: TGCGCCAGCAGCTTGGACGGAGGTCGGCTGTCCGGTGAGCAGTTCTTC. Residues: CASSLDGGRLSGEQFF.

The genes are TRBV3-1 and TRBJ2-4; D gene ambiguous. This CDR3 is built from 12 residues. Germline V gene data show CDR1 as LGHDT and CDR2 as YNNKEL (reference sequence). Trimming took 1 base from V and 15 from J, leaving 13 bases between them. The CDR3 DNA is TGTGCCAGCAGCCAAGGCGTAGGCAGTCGGTACTTC. It encodes CASSQGVGSRYF.

This clonotype came up many times. The chain uses TRBV5-1 and TRBJ2-5; D remains unclear. This CDR3 has 13 amino acids. V was trimmed by 2 bases and J by 4 bases, leaving 9 bases between them. CDR1 is SGHRS, CDR2 YFSETQ, per germline. The CDR3 is CASSFGSVETQYF. CDR3 sequence (DNA): TGCGCCAGCAGCTTTGGGTCTGTAGAGACCCAGTACTTC.

The chain recombines TRBV28 with TRBJ1-5; 8 nucleotides line up with TRBD1. Germline values: CDR1 MDHEN, CDR2 SYDVKM. The CDR3 totals 16 residues. V dropped 2 bases and J dropped 6; count of bases not matched to a gene: 9. CDR3 residues: CASSLGQGTLSQPQHF. The CDR3 DNA sequence: TGTGCCAGCAGTTTAGGACAGGGTACCCTTAGTCAGCCCCAGCATTTT.

This clonotype was counted at least ten times. This chain joins TRBV6-2 or TRBV6-3 and TRBJ2-7; no clear D gene. Looked up from germline, CDR1 is MNHEY and CDR2 is SVGEGT. The V end was cut by 5 bases, the J end by 0 bases, with 5 bases between. The CDR3 runs 12 residues. CDR3 DNA sequence: TGTGCCAGCAGTAAGAACTCCTACGAGCAGTACTTC. It translates to CASSKNSYEQYF.